Listed here are 15 T cell receptor beta chains from one sample, sequenced in a study of siplizumab effects on memory and regulatory T cells. Assay used: immunoSEQ multiplex PCR; TCRdb lists only in-frame clones, some missing. The table has more than 45,000 clones, 85% to 95% seen once. Sequences were obtained from CD8+ T cells sorted from blood. The source is a human donor in good health.

The V and J genes are TRBV5-5 and TRBJ2-7, with 7 positions matching TRBD2. The CDR3 has 15 residues. Trimming cost V 4 bases and J 4 bases; bases outside gene matches: 11. Germline V lookup: CDR1 SGHKS, CDR2 YYEKEE (reference sequence). The CDR3 region is CASSRPGREGYEQYF. The CDR3, as DNA: TGTGCCAGCAGCCGCCCCGGCAGGGAGGGTTACGAGCAGTACTTC.

The V and J genes are TRBV2 and TRBJ2-7; 7 bases map to TRBD2. This CDR3 spans 14 amino acids. With 6 bases clipped from V and 2 bases from J, the junction kept 7 bases outside the gene matches. Germline CDR1 is SNHLY and CDR2 is FYNNEI. In DNA, the CDR3 is TGTGCCAGCAGCGCGACTAGCACCACCTACGAGCAGTACTTC. It codes for CASSATSTTYEQYF.

This chain uses TRBV7-9 with TRBJ2-7, with TRBD1 identical over 9 bases. This CDR3 spans 17 amino acids. The V segment lost 5 bases and the J segment 1 base; nucleotides outside the gene matches: 12. CDR1 is SEHNR, CDR2 FQNEAQ, per germline (reference sequence). CDR3 amino acids: CASSPSPTGGQSYEQYF. The CDR3 nucleotides are TGTGCCAGCAGCCCGAGTCCGACAGGGGGACAATCCTACGAGCAGTACTTC. The full variable domain, its missing parts supplied by reference TRBV7-9 and TRBJ2-7, is DTGVSQNPRHKITKRGQNVTFRCDPISEHNRLYWYRQTLGQGPEFLTYFQNEAQLEKSRLLSDRFSAERPKGSFSTLEIQRTEQGDSAMYLCASSPSPTGGQSYEQYFGPGTRLTVT.

This chain uses TRBV9 with TRBJ1-3, with 8 bases fitting TRBD1. Germline V gene sequence: CDR1 SGDLS, CDR2 YYNGEE. The CDR3 is 15 amino acids. V lost 4 bases and J lost 7; bases outside the gene matches: 10. The CDR3 loop reads CASSNLGQGVNTIYF. CDR3 nucleotide sequence: TGTGCCAGCAGCAACCTAGGACAGGGAGTGAACACCATATATTTT. Full variable domain (remainder filled in from reference TRBV9 and TRBJ1-3): DSGVTQTPKHLITATGQRVTLRCSPRSGDLSVYWYQQSLDQGLQFLIQYYNGEERAKGNILERFSAQQFPDLHSELNLSSLELGDSALYFCASSNLGQGVNTIYFGEGSWLTVV.

V usage is TRBV6-5 and J usage is TRBJ2-5; perhaps TRBD2 as D (5 bases). V lost 5 bases, J lost 8 bases, and 21 bases lay in between. The CDR3 spans 15 residues. Germline V gene sequence: CDR1 MNHEY, CDR2 SVGAGI. CDR3 sequence reads: CASSPPEGEVGTQYF. Here the CDR3 DNA reads TGTGCCAGCAGTCCTCCCGAGGGCGAAGTCGGTACCCAGTACTTC.

This chain connects TRBV25-1 to TRBJ2-1; D unclear. CDR3 length: 14 amino acids. Trimming cost V 1 base and J 3 bases, with 7 bases left between them. Germline CDR1 MGHDK, CDR2 SYGVNS. The CDR3 protein is CASSESGGYNEQFF. The CDR3 coding sequence is TGTGCCAGCAGTGAATCGGGCGGCTACAATGAGCAGTTCTTC.

The chain has TRBV7-9 and TRBJ2-7; D might be TRBD2 (6 bases). Trimming removed 4 bases from V and 7 bases from J, with 11 bases in between. In germline, CDR1 is SEHNR, CDR2 FQNEAQ (reference sequence). The CDR3 is made up of 12 amino acids. In DNA, the CDR3 is TGTGCCAGCAGCTCCGGGACTTCTGAGCAGTACTTC. Translation: CASSSGTSEQYF.

V and J are TRBV28 and TRBJ2-3, with 7 bases identical to TRBD2. With 6 bases clipped from V and 3 bases from J, the junction kept 12 bases outside the gene matches. The CDR3 extends over 16 amino acids. Germline V gene data show CDR1 as MDHEN and CDR2 as SYDVKM. Here the CDR3 reads CASSPEASGETDTQYF. In nucleotides, the CDR3 is TGTGCCAGCAGCCCTGAGGCTAGCGGAGAAACAGATACGCAGTATTTT.

The V call is TRBV2, the J call TRBJ2-3; 10 nucleotides line up with TRBD1. Trimming removed 6 bases from V and 4 bases from J; junction bases left unmatched: 7. This CDR3 is 15 amino acids long. Germline CDR1 and CDR2: SNHLY and FYNNEI. The DNA for the CDR3 is TGTGCCAGCAGCTCCGACAGGGGGCCGGCAGATACGCAGTATTTT. This sequence encodes CASSSDRGPADTQYF.

J is TRBJ2-7 and V is TRBV15, with no clear D. The CDR3 has 12 residues. The V gene's germline CDR1 is LNHNV and CDR2 YYDKDF (reference sequence). The V end was cut by 0 bases, the J end by 6 bases, with 6 bases between. The CDR3 region has the DNA TGTGCCACCAGCAGAGATCGTGGCGAGCAGTACTTC. Translation: CATSRDRGEQYF.

J is TRBJ1-1 and V is TRBV27; the D is unclear. V gave up 8 bases and J gave up 0 bases, with 10 bases separating them. In germline, CDR1 is MNHEY, CDR2 SMNVEV (reference sequence). The CDR3 has 13 residues. The CDR3: CASGLLMNTEAFF. In nucleotides, the CDR3 is TGTGCCAGCGGACTTTTAATGAACACTGAAGCTTTCTTT.

The chain is built from TRBV15 and TRBJ2-2; D perhaps matches TRBD1 (5 bases). The CDR3 is 15 amino acids. The V gene's germline CDR1 is LNHNV and CDR2 YYDKDF (reference sequence). V was cut by 1 base and J by 4 bases, with 10 bases left in between. The CDR3 nucleotides read TGTGCCACCAGCAGAGCAGGGTCAGGCACCGGGGAGCTGTTTTTT. It yields the protein CATSRAGSGTGELFF.

The chain carries TRBV27 and TRBJ2-7, with D tentatively TRBD2 (7 bases). Germline V CDR1 and CDR2: MNHEY, SMNVEV (reference sequence). The CDR3 has 12 residues. Trimming removed 6 bases at V and 12 bases at J, with 18 bases between. The CDR3 protein is CASSRGGGPLYF. The CDR3 DNA is TGTGCCAGCAGCCGAGGGGGAGGGCCGCTGTACTTC.

The rearrangement uses TRBV7-8 and TRBJ1-1; D is uncertain. Per the germline V gene, CDR1 is SGHVS and CDR2 is FQNEAQ. The CDR3 has 11 residues. The V and J ends lost 5 bases and 5 bases respectively, with 6 bases between them. This chain's CDR3 is CASSAGTEAFF. The CDR3 nucleotides are TGTGCCAGCAGCGCGGGAACTGAAGCTTTCTTT.

This chain uses TRBV18 with TRBJ2-7; tentatively, D is TRBD1 or TRBD2 (5 bases each). Germline CDR1 KGHSH, CDR2 LQKENI. The CDR3 extends over 15 amino acids. V was clipped by 1 base and J by 5 bases, with 15 bases between them. CDR3 region: CASSPLVQGPHEQYF. As DNA, the CDR3 is TGTGCCAGCTCACCACTCGTCCAGGGACCCCACGAGCAGTACTTC.